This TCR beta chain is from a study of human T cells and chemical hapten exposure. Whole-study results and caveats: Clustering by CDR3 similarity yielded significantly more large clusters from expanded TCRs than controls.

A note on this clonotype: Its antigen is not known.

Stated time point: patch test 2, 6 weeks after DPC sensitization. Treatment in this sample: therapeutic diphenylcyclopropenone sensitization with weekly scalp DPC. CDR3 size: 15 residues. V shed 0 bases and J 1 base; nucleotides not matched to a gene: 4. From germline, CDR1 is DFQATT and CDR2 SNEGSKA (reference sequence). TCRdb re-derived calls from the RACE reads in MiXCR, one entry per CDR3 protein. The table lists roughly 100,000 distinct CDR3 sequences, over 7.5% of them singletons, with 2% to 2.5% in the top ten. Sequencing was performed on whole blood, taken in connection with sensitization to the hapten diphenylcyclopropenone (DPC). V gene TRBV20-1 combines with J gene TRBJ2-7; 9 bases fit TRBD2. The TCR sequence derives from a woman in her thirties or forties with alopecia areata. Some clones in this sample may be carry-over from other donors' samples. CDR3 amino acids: CSARDWLAGSYEQYF. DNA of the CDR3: TGCAGTGCTAGAGATTGGCTAGCGGGGTCCTACGAGCAGTACTTC.